This TCR beta chain appears in the sequencing data of a study of shared clonotypes between healthy human individuals. Assay execution took place at the deep level. Original methodology: Owing to the provision of junction-only sequences devoid of quality scores by immunoSEQ, filtering differed. Measured with immunoSEQ multiplex PCR; TCRdb has only the in-frame clones, and not every one. That table is the source of V, J and clone size, and D and trimming were worked out from the DNA. The table includes 2,500,000 or so clones, 90% to 95% detected once. Trimming took 6 bases from V and 2 from J; bases not matched to a gene: 9. The CDR3 runs to 16 residues. Germline CDR1 reads SEHNR; CDR2 reads FQNEAQ (reference sequence).

The receptor comes from a man aged 18 to 29 in good health. Some clones in this sample may be carry-over from other donors' samples. The specimen was naive CD4+ T cells from PBMCs. Specified subset: CD45RA+ positively selected. The genes are TRBV7-9 and TRBJ2-7; TRBD2 matches 11 bases. CDR3 protein: CASSQTSGKPTYEQYF. The DNA of the CDR3 is TGTGCCAGCAGTCAGACTAGCGGGAAACCCACCTACGAGCAGTACTTC.